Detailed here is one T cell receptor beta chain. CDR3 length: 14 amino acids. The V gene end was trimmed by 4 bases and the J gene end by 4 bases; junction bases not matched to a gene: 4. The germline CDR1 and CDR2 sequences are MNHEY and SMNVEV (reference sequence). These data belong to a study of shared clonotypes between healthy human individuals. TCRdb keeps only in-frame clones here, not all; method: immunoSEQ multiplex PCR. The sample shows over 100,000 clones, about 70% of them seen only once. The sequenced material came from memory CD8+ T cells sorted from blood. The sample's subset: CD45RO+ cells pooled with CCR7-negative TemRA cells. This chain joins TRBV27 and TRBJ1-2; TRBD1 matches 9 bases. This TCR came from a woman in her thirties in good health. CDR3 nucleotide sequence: TGTGCCAGCAGTTCAGTGACAGGGGGCTATGGCTACACCTTC. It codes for CASSSVTGGYGYTF.